These 9 T cell receptor beta chains share one sample of origin, sequenced in a study of regulatory T cells in long-lasting Graves disease (dated by TCRdb to about 2021). According to the study, the label for this sample's time point signals: newly diagnosed GD, antithyroid drugs for less than 3 months. For both TCR sequencing and RNA sequencing, RNA was extracted from PBMCs in TRIzol. Libraries came from multiplex PCR. The instrument was an Illumina HiSeq 4000. CDR3 regions were amplified by Arm-PCR with iRepertoire HTBI primers to construct TCR beta libraries. The public sequencing data were trimmed at Q25 with fastp and processed into clonotypes with MiXCR by TCRdb, which kept only in-frame beta chains. CDR3 protein duplicates are merged, each entry listing the most common genes and DNA. Counted in this sample were hundreds of thousands of distinct CDR3 sequences; 12% of them appeared once. Around 10% of the sample comes from the top ten.

The same sample was also studied in work on T cells in Graves' hyperthyroidism and ophthalmopathy.

Sequencing was performed on peripheral blood mononuclear cells (PBMCs), taken at new diagnosis, from a patient treated with antithyroid drugs. Every receptor here comes from a woman aged 25-40 years with Graves disease. Donor details come from another sample of the same person, matched by shared clones.

The chain recombines TRBV30 with TRBJ2-5, with 7 bases fitting TRBD1. Per germline, CDR1 GTSNPN and CDR2 SVGIG (reference sequence). This CDR3 contains 15 residues. Trimming cost V 3 bases and J 2 bases; bases outside gene matches: 9. In DNA form, the CDR3 reads TGTGCCTGGAGCGCCCAACAGGGGATACAAGAGACCCAGTACTTC. It specifies CAWSAQQGIQETQYF.

This clonotype has at least ten counts. The chain uses TRBV27 and TRBJ1-5, with TRBD1 as a possible D gene (6 bases). This CDR3 spans 15 amino acids. Trimming removed 5 bases from V and 6 bases from J, with 17 bases in between. In germline, CDR1 is MNHEY, CDR2 SMNVEV (reference sequence). The CDR3 protein is CASSPLRGERQPQHF. The CDR3 DNA follows: TGTGCCAGCAGTCCCCTAAGGGGGGAGCGTCAGCCCCAGCATTTT.

This clonotype was seen at least ten times. V gene TRBV29-1 combines with J gene TRBJ1-4; D ambiguous. This CDR3 region has 13 residues. The germline V gene has CDR1 SQVTM and CDR2 ANQGSEA. Trimming took 4 bases from V and 5 from J, leaving 11 bases between them. CDR3 in amino acids: CSVGVWPNEKLFF. CDR3 nucleotides: TGCAGCGTTGGGGTTTGGCCGAATGAAAAACTGTTTTTT.

In this sample, this clonotype turned up a few times. The V gene is TRBV10-1, the J gene TRBJ2-3, with no clear D. The ends were cut back, 4 bases at V and 9 bases at J, with 11 bases in the middle. The germline V gene encodes CDR1 WNHNN and CDR2 SYGVQD (reference sequence). This CDR3 spans 12 amino acids. CDR3 in DNA: TGCGCCAGCAGTGCGGGCCCCCGGACGCAGTATTTT. Translation: CASSAGPRTQYF.

This clonotype was observed at least ten times. The gene calls are TRBV28 and TRBJ1-4; tentative D call: TRBD1 (6 bases). In germline, CDR1 is MDHEN, CDR2 SYDVKM. V was cut by 5 bases and J by 8 bases, with 15 bases left in between. The CDR3 is 14 amino acids. The CDR3 sequence is CASSPRQEGEKLFF. CDR3 sequence (DNA): TGTGCCAGCAGTCCACGACAGGAGGGGGAAAAACTGTTTTTT.

This chain uses TRBV20-1 with TRBJ1-1; no definite D call. The ends were cut back, 1 base at V and 3 bases at J, with 9 bases in the middle. Germline V lookup: CDR1 DFQATT, CDR2 SNEGSKA (reference sequence). The CDR3 length is 13 residues. CDR3 in DNA: TGCAGTGCTAGAGCTACTTATTACACTGAAGCTTTCTTT. Its protein is CSARATYYTEAFF.

This clonotype was detected ten times or more. The chain joins TRBV3-1 to TRBJ2-7; D gene ambiguous. Trimming left V 0 bases short and J 5 bases short, with 5 bases between. The CDR3 spans 12 residues. In germline, CDR1 is LGHDT, CDR2 YNNKEL (reference sequence). CDR3: CASSQEGNEQYF. In DNA form, the CDR3 reads TGTGCCAGCAGCCAAGAAGGGAACGAGCAGTACTTC.

The V call is TRBV12-3 or TRBV12-4, the J call TRBJ1-1; weak D call: TRBD1 (5 bases). The CDR3 has 14 amino acids. The ends were cut back, 7 bases at V and 3 bases at J, with 15 bases in the middle. The CDR3 loop reads CASTRGGMDTEAFF. Written as DNA, the CDR3 is TGTGCCAGCACCCGGGGGGGGATGGACACTGAAGCTTTCTTT.

This clonotype has a handful of counts. The chain recombines TRBV6-1 with TRBJ1-1, with D perhaps TRBD1 (5 bases). Trimming shortened V by 6 bases and J by 0 bases, and 11 bases separated the two germline ends. Germline assignment: CDR1 MNHNS and CDR2 SASEGT. This CDR3 region has 14 residues. CDR3 DNA sequence: TGTGCCAGCAGAATACAGGTAATGAACACTGAAGCTTTCTTT. This codes for CASRIQVMNTEAFF.